Below, 28 T cell receptor beta chains from the same sample are listed, as sequenced in a study of CD8+CD57+ T cells in acquired aplastic anemia. Genomic DNA, the template, was used for profiling of the TCR beta VDJ and CDR3. TCRdb reprocessed the reads with MiXCR, giving one entry per CDR3 protein. This repertoire shows approximately 470,000 distinct CDR3 sequences, roughly 34% found once; its top ten account for roughly 0.8%. It was patients with CD8+CD57+ cell expansion by flow cytometry who were chosen for sequencing. Sequences were obtained from sorted CD4+, CD8+, or CD8+CD57+ T cells (not recorded which) from PBMCs. These receptors all stem from a human donor with aplastic anemia.

This clonotype was found many times. This chain links TRBV7-2 with TRBJ2-7; TRBD1 matches 10 bases. Germline V gene data show CDR1 as SGHTA and CDR2 as FQGNSA. J was trimmed by 7 bases and V by 4 bases; bases with no gene match: 7. There are 14 residues in the CDR3. CDR3 protein: CASSSRQGAGEQYF. The CDR3 DNA reads as TGTGCCAGCAGCTCCCGACAGGGGGCAGGTGAGCAGTACTTC.

This clonotype was detected a few times. Compared with germline, one end of the junction differs, possibly owing to a read error. The chain employs TRBV10-3 and TRBJ1-2; D not resolved. CDR1 ENHRY and CDR2 SYGVKD come from the germline V gene. The CDR3 is 12 residues long. The CDR3 nucleotides are TGTGCCAGCAGTGACTCAGGCGGCGGCTACACCTTC. It codes for CASSDSGGGYTF.

The CDR3 protein is CAIRDANYGYTF. CDR3 DNA: TGTGCCATCAGGGATGCGAACTATGGCTACACCTTC. V and J are TRBV19 and TRBJ1-2, with a weak D call TRBD1 (5 bases). CDR1 is LNHDA and CDR2 is SQIVND in the germline V gene (reference sequence). There are 12 residues in the CDR3. The ends were cut back, 10 bases at V and 2 bases at J, with 11 bases in the middle.

In its sample, this clonotype was seen a few times. The J gene is TRBJ1-1, the V gene TRBV20-1; no firm D call. The germline V gene encodes CDR1 DFQATT and CDR2 SNEGSKA (reference sequence). The CDR3 runs to 13 residues. Trimming removed 1 base at V and 2 bases at J, with 8 bases between. CDR3 sequence: CSARGPTNTEAFF. The CDR3 DNA reads as TGCAGTGCTAGAGGACCCACCAACACTGAAGCTTTCTTT.

The chain has TRBV3-1 and TRBJ1-1; no clear D. V dropped 0 bases and J dropped 2 bases, with 10 bases sitting between them. CDR1 and CDR2 (germline): LGHDT, YNNKEL (reference sequence). The CDR3 length is 15 residues. The CDR3 nucleotides are TGTGCCAGCAGCCAAGATCCCGGGATTAACACTGAAGCTTTCTTT. It is translated as CASSQDPGINTEAFF.

The CDR3 coding sequence is TGCAGCGTTGAAGATGGCCTCGGGGGACAGGTGCAAGAGACCCAGTACTTC. Encoded protein: CSVEDGLGGQVQETQYF. This sequence joins TRBV29-1 and TRBJ2-5; TRBD1 agrees at 8 bases. Looked up from germline, CDR1 is SQVTM and CDR2 is ANQGSEA. The CDR3 covers 17 residues. The V segment lost 0 bases and the J segment 2 bases; nucleotides outside the gene matches: 11.

The chain carries TRBV6-1 and TRBJ1-2; TRBD1 is a possible D gene (6 bases). The CDR3 contains 14 residues. Between the trimmed V and J ends, which lost 5 bases and 8 bases, there was a span of 18 bases. Looked up from germline, CDR1 is MNHNS and CDR2 is SASEGT. As DNA, the CDR3 is TGTGCCAGCAGTAGAGAAGGGGGTCGGAGAGGCTACACCTTC. This gives the protein CASSREGGRRGYTF.

Many counts were recorded for this clonotype. This chain connects TRBV20-1 to TRBJ2-7; 8 nucleotides line up with TRBD2. Germline V lookup: CDR1 DFQATT, CDR2 SNEGSKA (reference sequence). After removal of 1 base from V and 1 base from J, the junction contained 6 bases not matched to a gene. This CDR3 has 15 residues. CDR3 residues: CSARALAGGSYEQYF. CDR3 coding DNA: TGCAGTGCTAGAGCATTGGCGGGGGGTTCCTACGAGCAGTACTTC.

A word on this clonotype: An end of the junction differs from the germline gene, which may be a read error. The chain uses TRBV10-3 and TRBJ1-5, with D unresolved. This CDR3 comprises 13 residues. CDR1 is ENHRY, CDR2 SYGVKD, per germline. CDR3 loop: CAISGRENRPQHF. For the CDR3, the DNA is TGTGCCATCAGTGGACGGGAAAATCGGCCCCAGCATTTT.

This clonotype turned up a few times. V and J are TRBV9 and TRBJ2-7; 8 nucleotides align to TRBD1. This CDR3 spans 14 amino acids. The ends lost 3 bases at V and 1 base at J; junction bases unmatched: 3. Per germline, CDR1 SGDLS and CDR2 YYNGEE. The CDR3 DNA sequence: TGTGCCAGCAGCGGGGGGGACAGGTCCTACGAGCAGTACTTC. Amino acid sequence: CASSGGDRSYEQYF.

The chain has TRBV7-3 and TRBJ2-5, with TRBD2 identical over 11 bases. The CDR3 length is 17 residues. V lost 2 bases, J lost 2 bases, and 7 bases stayed unmatched. Germline-derived CDR1 and CDR2 are SGHTA and FQGTGA. The CDR3 coding sequence is TGTGCCAGCAGCTTAGAATCCGGGACTAGCGGACAAGAGACCCAGTACTTC. Its translation is CASSLESGTSGQETQYF.

The CDR3 sequence is CASSFLTGNQPQHF. The CDR3 region has the DNA TGTGCCAGCAGTTTTTTGACAGGCAATCAGCCCCAGCATTTT. This chain links TRBV12-3 or TRBV12-4 with TRBJ1-5, with TRBD1 as a possible D gene (5 bases). Trimming pared 3 bases from V and 2 bases from J, leaving 8 bases between. The CDR3 sequence is 14 residues long.

This clonotype has a single count. The rearrangement links TRBV10-3 to TRBJ2-7, with 8 bases that match TRBD1. V lost 0 bases to trimming and J lost 4 bases; unmatched junction nucleotides: 2. The CDR3 extends over 14 amino acids. Germline CDR1 is ENHRY and CDR2 is SYGVKD. CDR3 region: CAISESDRAYEQYF. The CDR3 DNA follows: TGTGCCATCAGTGAGTCGGACAGGGCATACGAGCAGTACTTC.

This clonotype has only a few counts. The V call is TRBV7-9, the J call TRBJ1-4; D is undetermined. The CDR3 has 15 residues. The germline CDR1 and CDR2 sequences are SEHNR and FQNEAQ (reference sequence). Trimming removed 3 bases from V and 0 bases from J, with 8 bases in between. The CDR3 DNA sequence: TGTGCCAGCAGCTTTAGTTGGGCAACTAATGAAAAACTGTTTTTT. It is translated as CASSFSWATNEKLFF.

This chain connects TRBV11-2 to TRBJ1-2; D not resolved. V lost 2 bases and J lost 1, with 20 bases in between. CDR3 length: 18 amino acids. CDR1 and CDR2 (germline): SGHAT, FQNNGV. CDR3 coding DNA: TGTGCCAGCAGCTTATCTTCAATACCGGGCGGAGTTAACTATGGCTACACCTTC. It specifies CASSLSSIPGGVNYGYTF.

This clonotype was detected many times. The chain is built from TRBV25-1 and TRBJ2-4; 9 bases agree with TRBD1. From germline, CDR1 is MGHDK and CDR2 SYGVNS. CDR3 length equals 15 residues. After removal of 6 bases from V and 11 bases from J, the junction contained 14 bases not matched to a gene. CDR3: CASSATTGGDNLQYF. CDR3 DNA sequence: TGTGCCAGCAGCGCCACCACAGGGGGCGATAATCTTCAGTACTTC.

The gene calls are TRBV25-1 and TRBJ1-6, with D perhaps TRBD1 (5 bases). V lost 3 bases and J 14 bases, leaving 14 bases between the germline ends. Germline CDR1 reads MGHDK; CDR2 reads SYGVNS. CDR3 size: 13 residues. CDR3 amino acids: CASSEGDRATLHF. CDR3 sequence (DNA): TGTGCCAGCAGTGAGGGGGACCGGGCGACCCTCCACTTT.

This clonotype was seen repeatedly, ten times or more. The chain combines TRBV19 with TRBJ1-5; D is uncertain. CDR3 length equals 14 residues. Between the trimmed V and J ends, which lost 4 bases and 1 base, there was a span of 8 bases. The germline V gene encodes CDR1 LNHDA and CDR2 SQIVND (reference sequence). The CDR3 here is CASSSTGSNQPQHF. CDR3 in DNA: TGTGCCAGTAGTAGCACCGGAAGCAATCAGCCCCAGCATTTT.

This chain uses TRBV19 with TRBJ1-5, with TRBD1 matching over 7 bases. V lost 7 bases and J lost 1; bases outside the gene matches: 4. The germline CDR1 and CDR2 sequences are LNHDA and SQIVND (reference sequence). The CDR3 runs 14 residues. The CDR3 region is CASTVTGSNQPQHF. The CDR3, as DNA: TGTGCCAGTACCGTGACAGGGAGCAATCAGCCCCAGCATTTT. Combining the CDR3 with reference TRBV19 and TRBJ1-5 gives the whole variable domain DGGITQSPKYLFRKEGQNVTLSCEQNLNHDAMYWYRQDPGQGLRLIYYSQIVNDFQKGDIAEGYSVSREKKESFPLTVTSAQKNPTAFYLCASTVTGSNQPQHFGDGTRLSIL.

This sequence joins TRBV7-2 and TRBJ2-1, with TRBD2 matching over 8 bases. This CDR3 comprises 13 residues. Trimming took 5 bases from V and 7 from J; bases not matched to a gene: 4. The V gene's germline CDR1 is SGHTA and CDR2 FQGNSA. The DNA of the CDR3 is TGTGCCAGCAGCGCTTTAGCGGGGAATGAGCAGTTCTTC. It encodes CASSALAGNEQFF.

The V and J genes are TRBV19 and TRBJ2-3, with TRBD2 matching over 9 bases. V lost 5 bases to trimming and J lost 0 bases; unmatched junction nucleotides: 9. Looked up from germline, CDR1 is LNHDA and CDR2 is SQIVND (reference sequence). This CDR3 region has 17 residues. CDR3 residues: CASSARLAVTSTDTQYF. CDR3 in DNA: TGTGCCAGTAGTGCCAGACTAGCGGTGACTAGCACAGATACGCAGTATTTT.

This clonotype appeared many times. For the CDR3, the DNA is TGCAGTGCTCCCTTGGGGGCACCCCTCTATGGCTACACCTTC. Translating gives CSAPLGAPLYGYTF. The chain combines TRBV20-1 with TRBJ1-2, with TRBD1 as a possible D gene (6 bases). The CDR3 extends over 14 amino acids. The V end was cut by 5 bases, the J end by 4 bases, with 17 bases between. The V gene's germline CDR1 is DFQATT and CDR2 SNEGSKA (reference sequence).

The rearrangement links TRBV10-3 to TRBJ1-6; 8 bases align to TRBD1. Looked up from germline, CDR1 is ENHRY and CDR2 is SYGVKD. This CDR3 comprises 15 residues. V was pared by 6 bases and J by 8 bases, with 9 bases of the junction left unmatched. DNA of the CDR3: TGTGCCATCAGAGCCGGGACAGGCGAGGATTCACCCCTCCACTTT. This translates into CAIRAGTGEDSPLHF.

There are a few counts of this clonotype. The genes are TRBV5-5 and TRBJ1-1, with a possible D match to TRBD1 (5 bases). From germline, CDR1 is SGHKS and CDR2 YYEKEE (reference sequence). The CDR3 spans 14 residues. V was shortened by 2 bases and J by 4 bases, with 12 bases between the two germline ends. CDR3 sequence: CASSFAQVGTEAFF. CDR3 bases: TGTGCCAGCAGCTTTGCACAGGTAGGCACTGAAGCTTTCTTT. Filled out from reference TRBV5-5 and TRBJ1-1, the complete variable domain reads DAGVTQSPTHLIKTRGQQVTLRCSPISGHKSVSWYQQVLGQGPQFIFQYYEKEERGRGNFPDRFSARQFPNYSSELNVNALLLGDSALYLCASSFAQVGTEAFFGQGTRLTVV.

This chain uses TRBV2 with TRBJ2-6; D may be TRBD1 (6 bases). V lost 7 bases, J lost 0 bases, and 10 bases lay in between. CDR3 length equals 15 residues. The germline V gene has CDR1 SNHLY and CDR2 FYNNEI. The CDR3 reads CASTTGSSGANVLTF. CDR3 DNA: TGTGCCAGCACCACAGGGTCCTCTGGGGCCAACGTCCTGACTTTC.

CDR3 bases: TGTGCCAGCTCAATTTTTAGCGGGAAGCACACAGATACGCAGTATTTT. Amino acid sequence: CASSIFSGKHTDTQYF. J is TRBJ2-3 and V is TRBV19; 8 nucleotides match TRBD2. V was pared by 9 bases and J by 2 bases, with 13 bases of the junction left unmatched. This CDR3 spans 16 amino acids. Germline CDR1 LNHDA, CDR2 SQIVND (reference sequence).

On this clonotype itself: A much larger clone lies a single base off, so this may be a read error. J is TRBJ1-1 and V is TRBV10-1, with 11 nucleotides matching TRBD1. The CDR3 covers 17 residues. J lost 6 bases, V lost 2 bases, and 11 bases had no gene match. The germline gives CDR1 WNHNN, CDR2 SYGVQD (reference sequence). The CDR3 is CASSEGDRGRKSAEAFF. CDR3 DNA sequence: TGCGCCAGCAGTGAGGGGGACAGGGGGAGAAAGTCAGCTGAAGCTTTCTTT.

The CDR3 region has the DNA TGCAGTGCTAGAGATGGGGGAGAAGGGATCTACGAGCAGTACTTC. It translates to CSARDGGEGIYEQYF. The genes are TRBV20-1 and TRBJ2-7; D may correspond to TRBD1 or TRBD2 (5 bases each). V shed 0 bases and J shed 3 bases, with 15 bases lying between them. The germline V gene encodes CDR1 DFQATT and CDR2 SNEGSKA (reference sequence). CDR3 length: 15 amino acids.